The source of this T cell receptor beta chain is a study of spatial heterogeneity in lung cancer. Using its own MiXCR run on the 5' RACE reads, TCRdb lists one record per CDR3 protein. This table has 90,000 to 95,000 distinct CDR3 sequences, 12% appearing once. Time point described: sample taken at primary tumor resection. The authors sequenced whole RNA from tumor, nontumor lung or frozen PBMC without sorting. Study-wide results and caveats: There were more appearances of ubiquitous expanded tumor TCRs in blood at resection than at follow-up.

As concerns this clonotype: As yet, its antigen is unknown.

J lost 0 bases, V lost 6 bases, and 4 bases had no gene match. Germline CDR1 MNHEY, CDR2 SVGEGT. The CDR3 sequence is 17 residues long. The clonotype comes from a male donor with early-stage non-small cell lung cancer. Sequences were derived from PBMCs, sampled at surgery. The chain uses TRBV6-2 or TRBV6-3 and TRBJ2-2; 13 positions agree with TRBD2. In DNA, the CDR3 is TGTGCCAGCAGGGGACTAGCGGGGATAACGAACACCGGGGAGCTGTTTTTT. Translation gives CASRGLAGITNTGELFF.